Below are 32 T cell receptor beta chains sequenced from a single sample in a study of blood T cells in healthy people across ages. Together with a sample-barcoded 5' primer, a J-beta primer mix was included in a second PCR lasting roughly 6 to 12 cycles. One entry per CDR3 protein results from TCRdb running MiXCR on the 5' RACE reads. The sample shows 800,000 to 950,000 distinct CDR3 sequences, 30% to 45% of them seen only once. Specimen: blood. The source is a young man in good health.

The gene calls are TRBV2 and TRBJ2-2; tentatively, D is TRBD2 (5 bases). Trimming took off 8 bases at V and 3 bases at J, with 13 bases between the two ends. Germline V gene sequence: CDR1 SNHLY, CDR2 FYNNEI. The CDR3 runs 14 residues. The CDR3 DNA reads as TGTGCCAGCGAAAAAGAGGGATACACCGGGGAGCTGTTTTTT. Encoded protein: CASEKEGYTGELFF. Full variable domain (remainder filled in from reference TRBV2 and TRBJ2-2): EPEVTQTPSHQVTQMGQEVILRCVPISNHLYFYWYRQILGQKVEFLVSFYNNEISEKSEIFDDQFSVERPDGSNFTLKIRSTKLEDSAMYFCASEKEGYTGELFFGEGSRLTVL.

This clonotype has a count of ten or more. The genes are TRBV12-3 or TRBV12-4 and TRBJ2-1; no firm D call. V gave up 7 bases and J gave up 4 bases, with 26 bases separating them. The CDR3 loop spans 18 amino acids. CDR3 amino acids: CASINHLPGQEIYNEQFF. For the CDR3, the DNA is TGTGCCAGCATTAATCACCTCCCTGGGCAGGAGATATACAATGAGCAGTTCTTC.

This clonotype showed up just once. The chain carries TRBV9 and TRBJ1-4; 8 bases are a match to TRBD1. Germline V gene data show CDR1 as SGDLS and CDR2 as YYNGEE. V was clipped by 3 bases and J by 7 bases; unmatched bases: 5. The CDR3 extends over 14 amino acids. The CDR3 loop reads CASSGTGRGEKLFF. Written as DNA, the CDR3 is TGTGCCAGCAGCGGGACAGGGCGGGGTGAAAAACTGTTTTTT.

This chain uses TRBV12-3 or TRBV12-4 with TRBJ2-5; 12 positions agree with TRBD2. V lost 9 bases and J lost 5; bases outside the gene matches: 22. The CDR3 runs to 19 residues. For the CDR3, the DNA is TGTGCCAGTATACGGGGCAGGGGGCGACTAGCGGGGGAATTGGAGACCCAGTACTTC. Translation: CASIRGRGRLAGELETQYF.

This chain connects TRBV7-3 to TRBJ1-1; D possibly corresponds to TRBD1 (5 bases). V lost 0 bases and J 3 bases, leaving 26 bases between the germline ends. Germline CDR1 reads SGHTA; CDR2 reads FQGTGA. The CDR3 runs 20 residues. The CDR3 reads CASSLTGGRGGLYPHTEAFF. As DNA, the CDR3 is TGTGCCAGCAGCTTAACGGGGGGACGAGGAGGCCTTTACCCGCACACTGAAGCTTTCTTT.

This chain connects TRBV7-2 to TRBJ1-2, with D uncertain. The V gene lost 2 bases and the J gene lost 4 bases, with 5 bases spanning the gap. The germline gives CDR1 SGHTA, CDR2 FQGNSA. The CDR3 is made up of 12 amino acids. The CDR3 DNA is TGTGCCAGCAGCTTAATTACCTATGGCTACACCTTC. It yields the protein CASSLITYGYTF.

This rearrangement joins TRBV7-2 to TRBJ2-3; 8 bases agree with TRBD2. After removal of 5 bases from V and 4 bases from J, the junction contained 5 bases not matched to a gene. This CDR3 comprises 14 residues. Germline CDR1 and CDR2: SGHTA and FQGNSA. The CDR3 nucleotides are TGTGCCAGCAGCGACACCGGGGGGGCAGATACGCAGTATTTT. Residues: CASSDTGGADTQYF.

J is TRBJ2-7 and V is TRBV18; D ambiguous. This CDR3 comprises 16 residues. Trimming left V 2 bases short and J 0 bases short, with 14 bases between. Germline CDR1 reads KGHSH; CDR2 reads LQKENI. CDR3 sequence (DNA): TGTGCCAGCTCACCAGGTGGAAGGGTAAGCTCCTACGAGCAGTACTTC. Protein: CASSPGGRVSSYEQYF.

In the case of this clonotype: A read error may be the cause here, since a much bigger clone is one base away. The chain has TRBV20-1 and TRBJ2-1, with 10 bases identical to TRBD2. The CDR3 has 13 residues. Germline CDR1 and CDR2: DFQATT and SNEGSKA (reference sequence). CDR3 amino acids: CSARDLAGVEQLF. The CDR3 DNA follows: TGCAGTGCTAGAGATCTAGCGGGGGTTGAGCAGTTGTTC.

This clonotype was counted a few times. The rearrangement links TRBV20-1 to TRBJ1-1; D is unresolved. The CDR3 has 12 amino acids. V lost 5 bases, J lost 1 base, and 8 bases lay in between. Germline V gene sequence: CDR1 DFQATT, CDR2 SNEGSKA (reference sequence). The CDR3 protein is CSASAPNTEAFF. CDR3 DNA sequence: TGCAGTGCTTCCGCTCCGAACACTGAAGCTTTCTTT.

The chain recombines TRBV12-3 or TRBV12-4 with TRBJ1-5; D is unclear. The CDR3 is 13 amino acids. V lost 5 bases and J 4 bases, leaving 9 bases between the germline ends. CDR3 DNA: TGTGCCAGCAGTCCCTCCCGAAATCAGCCCCAGCATTTT. Amino acids: CASSPSRNQPQHF.

The J gene is TRBJ2-5, the V gene TRBV20-1; the match to TRBD2 covers 7 bases. Germline CDR1 DFQATT, CDR2 SNEGSKA (reference sequence). The trim removed 6 bases at V and 4 bases at J, leaving 8 bases unmatched. The CDR3 loop spans 13 amino acids. The CDR3 sequence is CSAAKTSRETQYF. The CDR3 region has the DNA TGCAGTGCCGCGAAGACTAGCAGAGAGACCCAGTACTTC.

There are a few counts of this clonotype. The chain joins TRBV12-3 or TRBV12-4 to TRBJ2-1, with 7 bases fitting TRBD2. The CDR3 sequence is 15 residues long. J lost 7 bases, V lost 6 bases, and 12 bases had no gene match. The CDR3 loop reads CASSLRSGAPNEQFF. The CDR3 nucleotides are TGTGCCAGCAGCCTCCGAAGCGGGGCCCCAAATGAGCAGTTCTTC.

This clonotype was seen a few times. The DNA of the CDR3 is TGTGCCAGCAGCCCGGGGGGACGTCAATTTACAGATACGCAGTATTTT. This gives the protein CASSPGGRQFTDTQYF. The gene calls are TRBV12-3 or TRBV12-4 and TRBJ2-3; the match to TRBD2 covers 7 bases. The trim removed 6 bases at V and 3 bases at J, leaving 12 bases unmatched. This CDR3 is built from 16 residues.

The CDR3 region is CASITGTPDYGYTF. CDR3 nucleotide sequence: TGTGCCAGCATCACAGGGACCCCTGACTATGGCTACACCTTC. The V call is TRBV12-3 or TRBV12-4, the J call TRBJ1-2; D is perhaps TRBD1 (6 bases). This CDR3 spans 14 amino acids. V was trimmed by 7 bases and J by 3 bases, leaving 15 bases between them.

Concerning this clonotype: This sequence may be a read error, since a much larger clone differs from it by one base. This rearrangement joins TRBV6-2 or TRBV6-3 to TRBJ2-7; unclear D gene. With 5 bases removed from V and 1 base from J, the gap between germline ends came to 9 bases. CDR3 length equals 13 residues. The germline gives CDR1 MNHEY, CDR2 SVGEGT. DNA of the CDR3: TGTGCCAGCAGTACCACAGAATCCTACGAGCAGTACTTC. Amino acids: CASSTTESYEQYF.

The chain links TRBV21-1 to TRBJ2-5; TRBD2, the table's D call, lacks a check against the DNA. TRBV21-1 is labeled a pseudogene. The CDR3 runs to 18 residues. The CDR3, as DNA: TGTGCCAGCAGCAAAGTGGCTAGCGGGGGGGTAACCTACAATGAGCAGTACTTC. Its translation is CASSKVASGGVTYNEQYF.

Details on this clonotype: With a much larger clone just one base away, this may be a read error. This chain connects TRBV15 to TRBJ1-2; 8 bases agree with TRBD1. Germline CDR1 reads LNHNV; CDR2 reads YYDKDF (reference sequence). The CDR3 extends over 15 amino acids. V was clipped by 5 bases and J by 6 bases; unmatched bases: 11. The CDR3, as DNA: TGTGCCACCAGCCCGAAAGGCAGGGGGCCGGATGGCTACACCTTC. It specifies CATSPKGRGPDGYTF.

The gene calls are TRBV3-1 and TRBJ2-7; 7 nucleotides match TRBD2. Unmatched junction bases numbered 9, after V lost 0 bases and J lost 7 bases. The CDR3 covers 15 residues. Per germline, CDR1 LGHDT and CDR2 YNNKEL (reference sequence). The CDR3 protein is CASSQDGIRGDEQYF. In DNA, the CDR3 is TGTGCCAGCAGCCAAGACGGGATCCGGGGGGATGAGCAGTACTTC.

This clonotype has at least ten counts. CDR3 DNA: TGTGCCAGCAGCTTATCTGACTCATCCTACAATGAGCAGTACTTC. Translating it yields CASSLSDSSYNEQYF. The J gene is TRBJ2-1, the V gene TRBV7-9, with D hard to call. Judging by the DNA end, TRBJ2-7 fits better; the J call may be wrong. The CDR3 consists of 15 residues. Germline CDR1 SEHNR, CDR2 FQNEAQ (reference sequence).

This clonotype was counted a few times. This chain joins TRBV30 and TRBJ1-2; D is undetermined. Trimming cost V 4 bases and J 2 bases, with 14 bases left between them. Per germline, CDR1 GTSNPN and CDR2 SVGIG (reference sequence). The CDR3 spans 14 residues. The CDR3 sequence: CAWKLQRGNYGYTF. The CDR3 nucleotides are TGTGCCTGGAAACTTCAACGCGGAAACTATGGCTACACCTTC.

This clonotype came up a few times. V is TRBV4-1 and J is TRBJ1-1; no clear D gene. The CDR3 spans 14 residues. V lost 4 bases to trimming and J lost 4 bases, with 13 bases between them. The germline V gene has CDR1 MGHRA and CDR2 YSYEKL. The CDR3 region is CASSPTISGTEAFF. In DNA form, the CDR3 reads TGCGCCAGCAGCCCGACTATCTCGGGCACTGAAGCTTTCTTT.

This sequence joins TRBV6-6 and TRBJ1-4; a possible D gene is TRBD1 (6 bases). Germline-derived CDR1 and CDR2 are MNHNY and SVGAGI (reference sequence). This CDR3 spans 13 amino acids. Trimming cost V 6 bases and J 4 bases, with 9 bases left between them. For the CDR3, the DNA is TGTGCCAGCAGGGAACAGGGTAATGAAAAACTGTTTTTT. It yields the protein CASREQGNEKLFF.

The sample holds a few counts of this clonotype. V usage is TRBV20-1 and J usage is TRBJ2-3; TRBD1 matches at 8 bases. CDR3 length: 18 amino acids. J was trimmed by 6 bases and V by 0 bases; bases with no gene match: 17. Germline loops: CDR1 DFQATT, CDR2 SNEGSKA (reference sequence). CDR3 DNA sequence: TGCAGTGCTAGAGATCGAGTAGGACAGGGAACAAGGGATGATACGCAGTATTTT. It codes for CSARDRVGQGTRDDTQYF.

The chain combines TRBV7-9 with TRBJ2-2; D remains unclear. Germline V gene data show CDR1 as SEHNR and CDR2 as FQNEAQ (reference sequence). V gave up 5 bases and J gave up 5 bases, with 15 bases separating them. This CDR3 comprises 15 residues. CDR3 sequence (DNA): TGTGCCAGCAGCCCCCGCTCGTGGCAAACCGGGGAGCTGTTTTTT. This codes for CASSPRSWQTGELFF.

This chain links TRBV19 with TRBJ2-7; 8 nucleotides agree with TRBD2. The J call may be in error: the DNA end matches TRBJ2-4 better. The CDR3 sequence is 14 residues long. Germline assignment: CDR1 LNHDA and CDR2 SQIVND (reference sequence). CDR3 residues: CASSKTFGGDIQYF. The CDR3 bases are TGTGCCAGTAGTAAAACCTTCGGGGGGGACATTCAGTACTTC.

This clonotype has a handful of counts. The chain links TRBV6-2 or TRBV6-3 to TRBJ1-2; the D gene is possibly TRBD1 (5 bases). The CDR3 covers 13 residues. The V and J ends lost 2 bases and 6 bases respectively, with 10 bases between them. Germline V gene lookup returns CDR1 MNHEY and CDR2 SVGEGT. The CDR3 nucleotides are TGTGCCAGCAGTTACATGGGGCGTCATGGCTACACCTTC. Its protein is CASSYMGRHGYTF.

V usage is TRBV9 and J usage is TRBJ2-3, with D perhaps matching TRBD1 or TRBD2 (5 bases each). The CDR3 loop spans 16 amino acids. The germline V and J ends were trimmed by 1 base and 2 bases, with 14 bases remaining between them. The germline gives CDR1 SGDLS, CDR2 YYNGEE. CDR3 coding DNA: TGTGCCAGCAGCGTACGGGGCAGGTATCTCACAGATACGCAGTATTTT. Protein product: CASSVRGRYLTDTQYF. Supplemented by reference TRBV9 and TRBJ2-3, the full variable domain reads DSGVTQTPKHLITATGQRVTLRCSPRSGDLSVYWYQQSLDQGLQFLIQYYNGEERAKGNILERFSAQQFPDLHSELNLSSLELGDSALYFCASSVRGRYLTDTQYFGPGTRLTVL.

The chain employs TRBV3-1 and TRBJ2-7; D perhaps matches TRBD2 (6 bases). The germline V gene encodes CDR1 LGHDT and CDR2 YNNKEL (reference sequence). Trimming left V 1 base short and J 0 bases short, with 10 bases between. CDR3 length equals 15 residues. CDR3 nucleotides: TGTGCCAGCAGCCAAGGTGGCGGGGTCTCCTACGAGCAGTACTTC. Protein product: CASSQGGGVSYEQYF.

Worth noting for this clonotype: A much larger clone lies one base from this, so it may be a read error. V is TRBV7-8 and J is TRBJ2-1; D is ambiguous. The CDR3 consists of 16 residues. Germline CDR1 and CDR2: SGHVS and FQNEAQ. Deletions cut 1 base from V and 10 bases from J, with 20 bases between. The CDR3 region has the DNA TGTGCCAGCAGCTTAGTTGGCAGGAAAGTCTCCTACGAGCAGTTCTTC. Translation: CASSLVGRKVSYEQFF.

The genes are TRBV9 and TRBJ1-2; weak D call: TRBD1 (6 bases). The CDR3 consists of 15 residues. V lost 3 bases and J 4 bases, leaving 16 bases between the germline ends. CDR1 is SGDLS and CDR2 is YYNGEE in the germline V gene. DNA for the CDR3: TGTGCCAGCAGCGGCGGCCAAGACAGGCCCTATGGCTACACCTTC. It codes for CASSGGQDRPYGYTF.

V usage is TRBV29-1 and J usage is TRBJ1-5, with 9 bases matching TRBD1. Germline values: CDR1 SQVTM, CDR2 ANQGSEA. The CDR3 has 15 residues. CDR3 protein: CNVVTQGAGFGPQHF. The CDR3 coding sequence is TGCAACGTCGTAACACAGGGGGCTGGCTTCGGGCCCCAGCATTTT.